Here is one T cell receptor (beta chain) with its context. What it binds is unknown. These data come from a study of vaccination and CD4 T cells after COVID-19. Study-wide background: Six males and four females, two Hispanic, made up the convalescents. Spike peptides, overlapping and drawn from SARS-CoV-2, HCoV-NL63, HCoV-OC43 and HCoV-229E, were used to stimulate cells. At a median 72 days (range 14 to 241) after dose two, post-vaccine samples were obtained.

The CDR3 has 16 amino acids. Germline trimming cut 2 bases from V and 1 base from J; bases unmatched to any gene: 0. Treatment indicated: roughly nine-day PBMC culture with coronavirus spike peptide pools or control peptides (ViraFEST assay). The Oncomine TCR Beta short-read assay generated sequence data from the DNA of cultured CD4+ T cells. In this case, cultured CD4+ T cells provided the extracted genomic DNA. TCRdb itself ran the PCR reads through MiXCR, one entry per CDR3 protein. The profile covers approximately 18,000 distinct CDR3 sequences, with approximately 80% appearing a single time and 15% to 20% taken by the ten largest.

The chain carries TRBV12-3 or TRBV12-4 and TRBJ2-3; TRBD2 matches at 13 bases. Sequences were derived from CD4+ T cells from blood, cultured in vitro, sampled after SARS-CoV-2 vaccination. The sequence was collected from a human donor who received a COVID-19 vaccine. In DNA form, the CDR3 reads TGTGCCAGCAGTTTAACTAGCGGGGGGGGCACAGATACGCAGTATTTT. Encoded protein: CASSLTSGGGTDTQYF.